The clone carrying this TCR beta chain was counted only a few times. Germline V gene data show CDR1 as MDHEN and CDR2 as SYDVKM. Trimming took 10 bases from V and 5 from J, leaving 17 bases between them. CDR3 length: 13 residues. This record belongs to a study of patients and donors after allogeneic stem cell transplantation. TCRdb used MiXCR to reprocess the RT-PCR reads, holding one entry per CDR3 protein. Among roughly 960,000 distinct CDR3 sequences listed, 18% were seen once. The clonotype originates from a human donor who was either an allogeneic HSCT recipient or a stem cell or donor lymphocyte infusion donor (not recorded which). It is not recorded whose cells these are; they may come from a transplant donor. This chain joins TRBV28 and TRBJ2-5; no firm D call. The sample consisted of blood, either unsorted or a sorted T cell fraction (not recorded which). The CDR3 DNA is TGTGCCACCTTAGGGCAGGTAATGGAGACCCAGTACTTC. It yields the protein CATLGQVMETQYF. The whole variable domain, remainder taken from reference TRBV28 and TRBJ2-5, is DVKVTQSSRYLVKRTGEKVFLECVQDMDHENMFWYRQDPGLGLRLIYFSYDVKMKEKGDIPEGYSVSREKKERFSLILESASTNQTSMYLCATLGQVMETQYFGPGTRLLVL.